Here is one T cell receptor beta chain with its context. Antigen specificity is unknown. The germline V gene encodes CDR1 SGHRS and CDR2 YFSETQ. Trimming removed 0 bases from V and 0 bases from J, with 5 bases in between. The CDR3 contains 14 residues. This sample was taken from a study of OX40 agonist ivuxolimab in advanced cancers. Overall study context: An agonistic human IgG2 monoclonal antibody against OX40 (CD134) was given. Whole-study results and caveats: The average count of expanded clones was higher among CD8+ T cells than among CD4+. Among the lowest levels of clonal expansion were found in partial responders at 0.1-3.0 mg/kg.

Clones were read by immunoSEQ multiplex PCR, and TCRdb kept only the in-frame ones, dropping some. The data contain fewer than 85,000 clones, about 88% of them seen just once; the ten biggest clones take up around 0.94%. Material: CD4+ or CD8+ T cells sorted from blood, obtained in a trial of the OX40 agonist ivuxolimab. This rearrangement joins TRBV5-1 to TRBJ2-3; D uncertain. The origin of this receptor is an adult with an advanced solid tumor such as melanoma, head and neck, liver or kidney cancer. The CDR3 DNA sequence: TGCGCCAGCAGCTTGGGGCTAAGCACAGATACGCAGTATTTT. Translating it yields CASSLGLSTDTQYF. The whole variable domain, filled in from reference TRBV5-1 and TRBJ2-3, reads KAGVTQTPRYLIKTRGQQVTLSCSPISGHRSVSWYQQTPGQGLQFLFEYFSETQRNKGNFPGRFSGRQFSNSRSEMNVSTLELGDSALYLCASSLGLSTDTQYFGPGTRLTVL.